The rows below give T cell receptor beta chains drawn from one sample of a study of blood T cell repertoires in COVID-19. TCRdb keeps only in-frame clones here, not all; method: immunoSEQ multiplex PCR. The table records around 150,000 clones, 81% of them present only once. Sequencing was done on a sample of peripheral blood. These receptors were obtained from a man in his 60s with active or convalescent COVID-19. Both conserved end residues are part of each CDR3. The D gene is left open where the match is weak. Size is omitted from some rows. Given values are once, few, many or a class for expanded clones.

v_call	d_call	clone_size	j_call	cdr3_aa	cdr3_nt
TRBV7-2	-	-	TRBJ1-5	CASSPGTMNNQPQHF	TGTGCCAGCAGCCCAGGGACTATGAACAATCAGCCCCAGCATTTT
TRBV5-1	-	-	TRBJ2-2	CASSLTSSNTGELFF	TGCGCCAGCAGCTTGACGTCGAGTAACACCGGGGAGCTGTTTTTT
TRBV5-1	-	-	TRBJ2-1	CASSWGGPRVVEQFF	TGCGCCAGCAGCTGGGGGGGGCCCAGGGTCGTTGAGCAGTTCTTC
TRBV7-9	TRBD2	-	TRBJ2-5	CASSPPGTSQQTQYF	TGTGCCAGCAGTCCACCCGGGACTAGCCAGCAGACCCAGTACTTC
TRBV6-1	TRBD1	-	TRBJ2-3	CASNEGPTGAYTDTQYF	TGTGCCAGCAATGAGGGTCCCACAGGGGCCTACACAGATACGCAGTATTTT
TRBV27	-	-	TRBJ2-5	CASSFSGGRLWETQYF	TGTGCCAGCAGTTTCTCGGGGGGCCGGCTCTGGGAGACCCAGTACTTC
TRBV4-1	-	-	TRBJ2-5	CASSPGGNQETQYF	TGCGCCAGCAGCCCCGGGGGTAACCAAGAGACCCAGTACTTC
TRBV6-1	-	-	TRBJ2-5	CASSEARVFGETQYF	TGTGCCAGCAGTGAAGCCAGGGTGTTCGGGGAGACCCAGTACTTC
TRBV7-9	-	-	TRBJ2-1	CASSLGQGGSYNEQFF	TGTGCCAGCAGCTTAGGCCAGGGAGGATCCTACAATGAGCAGTTCTTC
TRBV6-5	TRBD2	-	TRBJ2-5	CASTTSDETQYF	TGTGCCAGCACCACTAGCGACGAGACCCAGTACTTC
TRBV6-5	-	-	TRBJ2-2	CASSYPSPGELFF	TGTGCCAGCAGTTACCCCTCCCCCGGGGAGCTGTTTTTT
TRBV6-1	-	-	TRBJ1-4	CASRERLLGAGEKLFF	TGTGCCAGCAGGGAAAGGCTGTTGGGGGCTGGTGAAAAACTGTTTTTT
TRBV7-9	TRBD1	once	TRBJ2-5	CASSTTGGQETQYF	TGTGCCAGCAGCACCACAGGGGGCCAAGAGACCCAGTACTTC
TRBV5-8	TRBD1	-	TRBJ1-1	CASSSGQPWGEAFF	TGTGCCAGCAGCTCGGGACAGCCGTGGGGTGAAGCTTTCTTT
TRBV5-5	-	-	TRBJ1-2	CASSFRQGPLYGYTF	TGTGCCAGCAGCTTTAGGCAGGGTCCCCTCTATGGCTACACCTTC
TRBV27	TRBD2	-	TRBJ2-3	CASSLSSGGNTQYF	TGTGCCAGCAGTTTATCCAGCGGGGGAAATACGCAGTATTTT
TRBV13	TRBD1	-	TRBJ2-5	CASSLGWDRGQETQYF	TGTGCCAGCAGCTTAGGCTGGGACAGGGGGCAAGAGACCCAGTACTTC